Following are 21 T cell receptor beta chains from one sample sequenced in a study of OX40 agonist ivuxolimab in advanced cancers. Profiled with immunoSEQ multiplex PCR; TCRdb holds only in-frame clones, not every one. The data show tens of thousands of clones, 75% to 90% seen once. This specimen was CD4+ or CD8+ T cells sorted from blood, taken in a trial of the OX40 agonist ivuxolimab. All receptors come from an adult with an advanced solid tumor such as melanoma, head and neck, liver or kidney cancer.

The chain combines TRBV9 with TRBJ2-3, with 10 bases matching TRBD2. V was clipped by 4 bases and J by 4 bases; unmatched bases: 12. This CDR3 comprises 17 residues. Per the germline V gene, CDR1 is SGDLS and CDR2 is YYNGEE. This chain's CDR3 is CASSIAGVAGGADTQYF. In DNA form, the CDR3 reads TGTGCCAGCAGCATAGCTGGAGTAGCGGGGGGTGCAGATACGCAGTATTTT.

The J gene is TRBJ1-1, the V gene TRBV27, with 8 nucleotides matching TRBD1. V lost 8 bases, J lost 2 bases, and 7 bases stayed unmatched. The germline V gene has CDR1 MNHEY and CDR2 SMNVEV (reference sequence). This CDR3 has 14 amino acids. CDR3 bases: TGTGCCAGCCGAAAAGGGACAGGCAACACTGAAGCTTTCTTT. The encoded protein is CASRKGTGNTEAFF.

This clone was seen once. The chain couples TRBV11-2 to TRBJ2-7, with D possibly matching TRBD2 (5 bases). Between the trimmed V and J ends, which lost 0 bases and 7 bases, there was a span of 16 bases. Germline V gene data show CDR1 as SGHAT and CDR2 as FQNNGV. This CDR3 contains 15 residues. Here the CDR3 DNA reads TGTGCCAGCAGCTTAGAGGGGAGAGCCTTAGGGGAGCAGTACTTC. The encoded protein is CASSLEGRALGEQYF. The variable domain in full, completed from reference TRBV11-2 and TRBJ2-7, reads EAGVAQSPRYKIIEKRQSVAFWCNPISGHATLYWYQQILGQGPKLLIQFQNNGVVDDSQLPKDRFSAERLKGVDSTLKIQPAKLEDSAVYLCASSLEGRALGEQYFGPGTRLTVT.

J is TRBJ2-1 and V is TRBV10-3; D call uncertain. This CDR3 region has 16 residues. Germline V gene lookup returns CDR1 ENHRY and CDR2 SYGVKD. V lost 0 bases and J lost 0, with 9 bases in between. The CDR3 DNA is TGTGCCATCAGTGAGTCGATGGGGTACTCCTACAATGAGCAGTTCTTC. Protein sequence: CAISESMGYSYNEQFF.

This chain links TRBV5-6 with TRBJ2-5; tentatively, D is TRBD1 or TRBD2 (7 bases each). There are 15 residues in the CDR3. Germline CDR1 and CDR2: SGHDT and YYEEEE. V was clipped by 5 bases and J by 5 bases, with 19 bases between them. CDR3 amino acids: CASSPTGRGVETQYF. CDR3 DNA sequence: TGTGCCAGCAGTCCGACAGGGAGGGGGGTCGAGACCCAGTACTTC.

The V call is TRBV4-3, the J call TRBJ2-1; 8 bases map to TRBD2. Trimming removed 0 bases from V and 0 bases from J; junction bases left unmatched: 7. The CDR3 totals 18 residues. Germline CDR1 reads LGHNA; CDR2 reads YSLEER. CDR3 coding DNA: TGCGCCAGCAGCCAAGATAGGGACGGGGGGGGCTCCTACAATGAGCAGTTCTTC. Translated: CASSQDRDGGGSYNEQFF.

This chain links TRBV4-2 with TRBJ2-3; D gene ambiguous. CDR3 length: 15 amino acids. The germline CDR1 and CDR2 sequences are LGHNA and YNFKEQ. The V and J ends lost 0 bases and 3 bases respectively, with 10 bases between them. This chain's CDR3 is CASSQEDPQTDTQYF. The CDR3, as DNA: TGTGCCAGCAGCCAAGAGGACCCCCAGACAGATACGCAGTATTTT.

The rearrangement uses TRBV7-3 and TRBJ1-1; no definite D call. V was pared by 3 bases and J by 1 base, with 9 bases between. There are 14 residues in the CDR3. The germline V gene has CDR1 SGHTA and CDR2 FQGTGA. In DNA, the CDR3 is TGTGCCAGCAGCTTCGATGGCCCGAACACTGAAGCTTTCTTT. It translates to CASSFDGPNTEAFF.

The chain combines TRBV30 with TRBJ1-1, with 8 bases identical to TRBD1. This CDR3 region has 14 residues. V gave up 8 bases and J gave up 0 bases; unmatched junction bases: 8. The V gene's germline CDR1 is GTSNPN and CDR2 SVGIG (reference sequence). The DNA of the CDR3 is TGTGCCACCGGACAGGGTGGTATGAACACTGAAGCTTTCTTT. It is translated as CATGQGGMNTEAFF.

This rearrangement joins TRBV27 to TRBJ2-1, with D perhaps matching TRBD1 or TRBD2 (5 bases each). Germline values: CDR1 MNHEY, CDR2 SMNVEV (reference sequence). V dropped 3 bases and J dropped 8 bases, with 11 bases sitting between them. The CDR3 length is 13 residues. The CDR3 loop reads CASSLGLAYEQFF. The DNA for the CDR3 is TGTGCCAGCAGTTTGGGGCTAGCCTATGAGCAGTTCTTC.

CDR3 protein: CASSVQGDEQYF. The CDR3 nucleotides are TGTGCCAGTAGTGTCCAGGGTGACGAGCAGTACTTC. This rearrangement joins TRBV19 to TRBJ2-7; tentatively, D is TRBD1 (5 bases). This CDR3 contains 12 residues. Trimming left V 5 bases short and J 5 bases short, with 10 bases between. Germline V lookup: CDR1 LNHDA, CDR2 SQIVND (reference sequence).

This chain joins TRBV4-3 and TRBJ1-5; 7 bases fit TRBD1. V gave up 0 bases and J gave up 4 bases; unmatched junction bases: 6. Germline V gene data show CDR1 as LGHNA and CDR2 as YSLEER. This CDR3 region has 16 residues. The CDR3 sequence: CASSQDVTGVNQPQHF. CDR3 nucleotides: TGCGCCAGCAGCCAAGACGTTACAGGGGTAAATCAGCCCCAGCATTTT.

This clone was seen a few times. This CDR3 is also generated by other DNA sequences in the sample. V usage is TRBV7-9 and J usage is TRBJ2-7; D gene unclear. The ends were cut back, 1 base at V and 2 bases at J, with 3 bases in the middle. In germline, CDR1 is SEHNR, CDR2 FQNEAQ (reference sequence). This CDR3 spans 12 amino acids. Here the CDR3 reads CASSLGTYEQYF. CDR3 in DNA: TGTGCCAGCAGCTTAGGAACCTACGAGCAGTACTTC.

The chain carries TRBV18 and TRBJ2-1; 7 bases are a match to TRBD1. The CDR3 extends over 15 amino acids. CDR1 and CDR2 from the germline V gene are KGHSH and LQKENI. With V trimmed by 2 bases and J by 3 bases, 4 bases remained unmatched. The CDR3 is CASSPVRDSYNEQFF. CDR3 coding DNA: TGTGCCAGCTCACCAGTTCGGGACAGCTACAATGAGCAGTTCTTC. The whole variable domain, remainder taken from reference TRBV18 and TRBJ2-1, is NAGVMQNPRHLVRRRGQEARLRCSPMKGHSHVYWYRQLPEEGLKFMVYLQKENIIDESGMPKERFSAEFPKEGPSILRIQQVVRGDSAAYFCASSPVRDSYNEQFFGPGTRLTVL.

The chain recombines TRBV30 with TRBJ2-5, with D maybe TRBD2 (7 bases). Germline CDR1 is GTSNPN and CDR2 is SVGIG (reference sequence). Trimming left V 0 bases short and J 2 bases short, with 10 bases between. The CDR3 runs 14 residues. CDR3 loop: CAWSVGGGQETQYF. The DNA for the CDR3 is TGTGCCTGGAGTGTAGGGGGGGGTCAAGAGACCCAGTACTTC. The full variable domain, in which reference TRBV30 and TRBJ2-5 provide the parts outside the CDR3, is SQTIHQWPATLVQPVGSPLSLECTVEGTSNPNLYWYRQAAGRGLQLLFYSVGIGQISSEVPQNLSASRPQDRQFILSSKKLLLSDSGFYLCAWSVGGGQETQYFGPGTRLLVL.

This clone is a singleton in its sample. This rearrangement joins TRBV6-6 to TRBJ1-1, with D unresolved. V was trimmed by 4 bases and J by 4 bases, leaving 7 bases between them. This CDR3 is built from 12 residues. The germline CDR1 and CDR2 sequences are MNHNY and SVGAGI (reference sequence). The DNA of the CDR3 is TGTGCCAGCAGTTTGACGGGCACTGAAGCTTTCTTT. This codes for CASSLTGTEAFF.

This sequence joins TRBV7-8 and TRBJ2-1; 13 positions agree with TRBD2. J lost 7 bases, V lost 4 bases, and 10 bases had no gene match. Germline assignment: CDR1 SGHVS and CDR2 FQNEAQ. This CDR3 has 17 residues. CDR3 sequence (DNA): TGTGCCAGCAGCTCTGGACTAGCGGGGGTCCCGGGGAATGAGCAGTTCTTC. Amino acids: CASSSGLAGVPGNEQFF.

CDR3 bases: TGTGCCACCATGCAACGGGGAGCCATGAACACTGAAGCTTTCTTT. It translates to CATMQRGAMNTEAFF. The gene calls are TRBV15 and TRBJ1-1; no clear D gene. Germline CDR1 is LNHNV and CDR2 is YYDKDF (reference sequence). The CDR3 is 15 amino acids. V was trimmed by 7 bases and J by 0 bases, leaving 15 bases between them.

The chain has TRBV27 and TRBJ2-1, with 8 bases identical to TRBD2. CDR3 size: 16 residues. Germline CDR1 and CDR2: MNHEY and SMNVEV (reference sequence). V was clipped by 5 bases and J by 1 base; unmatched bases: 7. The CDR3 protein is CASSPLRGGSYNEQFF. The DNA for the CDR3 is TGTGCCAGCAGTCCCTTACGGGGGGGTTCCTACAATGAGCAGTTCTTC.

V usage is TRBV30 and J usage is TRBJ1-2; D ambiguous. The CDR3 length is 12 residues. The V gene lost 2 bases and the J gene lost 6 bases, with 10 bases spanning the gap. Germline-derived CDR1 and CDR2 are GTSNPN and SVGIG (reference sequence). The DNA for the CDR3 is TGTGCCTGGAGTTCGGACGGTGATGGCTACACCTTC. Translation: CAWSSDGDGYTF.

V usage is TRBV27 and J usage is TRBJ2-7, with D unresolved. The germline gives CDR1 MNHEY, CDR2 SMNVEV (reference sequence). The ends were cut back, 5 bases at V and 4 bases at J, with 12 bases in the middle. CDR3 length: 13 residues. CDR3 amino acids: CASSTEFQYEQYF. In DNA form, the CDR3 reads TGTGCCAGCAGTACCGAGTTTCAGTACGAGCAGTACTTC.